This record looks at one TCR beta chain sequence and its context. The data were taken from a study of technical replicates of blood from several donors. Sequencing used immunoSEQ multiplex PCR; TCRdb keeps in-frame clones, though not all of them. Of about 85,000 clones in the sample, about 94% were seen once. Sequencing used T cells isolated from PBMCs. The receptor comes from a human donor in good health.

Written as DNA, the CDR3 is TGTGCCAGCAGTGAAAGTCGGTCTGAAGCTTTCTTT. Translated, it gives CASSESRSEAFF. The chain couples TRBV2 to TRBJ1-1; D is undetermined. The CDR3 sequence is 12 residues long. The V gene's germline CDR1 is SNHLY and CDR2 FYNNEI. V gave up 2 bases and J gave up 6 bases, with 7 bases separating them.